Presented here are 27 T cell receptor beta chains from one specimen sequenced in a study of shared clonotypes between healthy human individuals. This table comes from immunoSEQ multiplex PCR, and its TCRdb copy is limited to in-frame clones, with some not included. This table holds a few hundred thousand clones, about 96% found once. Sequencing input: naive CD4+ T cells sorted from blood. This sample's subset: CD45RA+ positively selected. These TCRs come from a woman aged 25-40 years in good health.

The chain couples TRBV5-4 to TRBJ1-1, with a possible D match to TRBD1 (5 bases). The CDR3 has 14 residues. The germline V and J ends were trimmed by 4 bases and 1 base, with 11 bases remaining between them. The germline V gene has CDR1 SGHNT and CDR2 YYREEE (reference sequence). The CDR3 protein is CASSRRDGNTEAFF. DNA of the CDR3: TGTGCCAGCAGCCGGAGGGACGGGAACACTGAAGCTTTCTTT. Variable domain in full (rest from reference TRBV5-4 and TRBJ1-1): ETGVTQSPTHLIKTRGQQVTLRCSSQSGHNTVSWYQQALGQGPQFIFQYYREEENGRGNFPPRFSGLQFPNYSSELNVNALELDDSALYLCASSRRDGNTEAFFGQGTRLTVV.

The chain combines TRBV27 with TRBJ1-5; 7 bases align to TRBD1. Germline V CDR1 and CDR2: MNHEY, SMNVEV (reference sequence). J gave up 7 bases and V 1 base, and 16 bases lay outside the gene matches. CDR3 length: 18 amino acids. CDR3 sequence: CASSLFPLVGGRKQPQHF. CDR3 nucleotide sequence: TGTGCCAGCAGTTTATTCCCCCTAGTAGGGGGCAGGAAGCAGCCCCAGCATTTT.

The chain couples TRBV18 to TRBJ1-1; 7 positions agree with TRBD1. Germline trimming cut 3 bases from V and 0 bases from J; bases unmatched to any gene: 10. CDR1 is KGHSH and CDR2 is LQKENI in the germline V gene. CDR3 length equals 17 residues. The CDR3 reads CASSPINRGKVNTEAFF. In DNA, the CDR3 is TGTGCCAGCTCACCCATCAACAGGGGTAAAGTGAACACTGAAGCTTTCTTT.

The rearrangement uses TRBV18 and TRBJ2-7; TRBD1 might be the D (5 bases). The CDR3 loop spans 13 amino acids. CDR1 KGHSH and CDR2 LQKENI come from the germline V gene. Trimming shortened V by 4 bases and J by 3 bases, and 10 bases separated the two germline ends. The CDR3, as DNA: TGTGCCAGCTCACATACAGACAGCTACGAGCAGTACTTC. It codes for CASSHTDSYEQYF.

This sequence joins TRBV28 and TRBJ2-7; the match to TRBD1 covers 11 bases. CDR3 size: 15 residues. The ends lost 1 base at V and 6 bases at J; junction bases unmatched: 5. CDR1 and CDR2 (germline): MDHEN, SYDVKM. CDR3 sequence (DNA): TGTGCCAGCAGTTTATACAGGACAGGGGGCGGCGAGCAGTACTTC. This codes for CASSLYRTGGGEQYF.

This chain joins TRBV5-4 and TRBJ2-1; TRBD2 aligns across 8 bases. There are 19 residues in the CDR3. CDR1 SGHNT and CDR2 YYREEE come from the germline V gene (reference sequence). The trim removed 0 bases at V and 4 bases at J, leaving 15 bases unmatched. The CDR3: CASSLAHSPLAGLYNEQFF. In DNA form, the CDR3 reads TGTGCCAGCAGCTTGGCCCACTCCCCTCTAGCGGGTTTATACAATGAGCAGTTCTTC.

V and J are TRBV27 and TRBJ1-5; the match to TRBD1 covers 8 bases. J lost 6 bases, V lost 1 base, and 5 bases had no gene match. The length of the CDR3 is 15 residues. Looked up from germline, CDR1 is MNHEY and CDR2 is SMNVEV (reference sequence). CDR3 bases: TGTGCCAGCAGTTTATTTCCAGGGGGCGGTCAGCCCCAGCATTTT. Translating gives CASSLFPGGGQPQHF.

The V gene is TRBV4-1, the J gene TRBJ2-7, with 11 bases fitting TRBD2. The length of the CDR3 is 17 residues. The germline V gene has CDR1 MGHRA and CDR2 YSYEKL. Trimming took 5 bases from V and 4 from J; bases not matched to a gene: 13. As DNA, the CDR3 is TGCGCCAGCAGCTCCGGAATTCTAGCGGGAGGCCTATACGAGCAGTACTTC. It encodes CASSSGILAGGLYEQYF.

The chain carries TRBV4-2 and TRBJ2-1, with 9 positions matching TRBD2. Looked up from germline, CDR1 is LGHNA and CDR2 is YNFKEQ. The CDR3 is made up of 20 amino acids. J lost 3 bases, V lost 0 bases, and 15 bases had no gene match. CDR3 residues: CASSQDRGGRAYRFYNEQFF. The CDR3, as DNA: TGTGCCAGCAGCCAAGATAGGGGCGGGAGGGCCTATCGTTTCTACAATGAGCAGTTCTTC.

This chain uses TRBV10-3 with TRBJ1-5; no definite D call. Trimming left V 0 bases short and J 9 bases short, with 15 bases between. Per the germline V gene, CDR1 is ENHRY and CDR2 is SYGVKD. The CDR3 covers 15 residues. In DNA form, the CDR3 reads TGTGCCATCAGTGAGTCTAGGGCAGCAGATGGGCCCCAGCATTTT. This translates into CAISESRAADGPQHF.

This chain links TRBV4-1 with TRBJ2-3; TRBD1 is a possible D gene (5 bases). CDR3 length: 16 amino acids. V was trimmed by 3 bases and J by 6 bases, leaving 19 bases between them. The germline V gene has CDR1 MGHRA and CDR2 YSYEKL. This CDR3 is CASSHTRQPPRDTQYF. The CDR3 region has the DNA TGCGCCAGCAGCCATACCAGACAGCCCCCTCGGGATACGCAGTATTTT.

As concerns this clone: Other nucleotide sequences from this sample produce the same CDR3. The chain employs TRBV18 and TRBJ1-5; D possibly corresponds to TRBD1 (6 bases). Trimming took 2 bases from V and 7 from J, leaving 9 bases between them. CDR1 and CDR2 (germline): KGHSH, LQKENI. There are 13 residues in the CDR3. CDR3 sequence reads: CASSPSGQQPQHF. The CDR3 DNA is TGTGCCAGCTCACCATCCGGACAGCAGCCCCAGCATTTT.

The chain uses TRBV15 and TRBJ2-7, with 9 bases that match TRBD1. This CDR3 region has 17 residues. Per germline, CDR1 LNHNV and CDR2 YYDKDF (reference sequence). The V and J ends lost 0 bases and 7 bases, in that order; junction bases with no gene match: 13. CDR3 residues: CATSRDLGGQGDSEQYF. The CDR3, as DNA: TGTGCCACCAGCAGAGATTTAGGGGGACAGGGAGATAGTGAGCAGTACTTC.

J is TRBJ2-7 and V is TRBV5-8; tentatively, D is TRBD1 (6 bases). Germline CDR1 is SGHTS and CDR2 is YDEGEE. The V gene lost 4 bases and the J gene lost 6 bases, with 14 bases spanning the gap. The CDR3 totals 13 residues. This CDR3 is CASSRYRVGEQYF. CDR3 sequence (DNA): TGTGCCAGCAGCCGCTACAGGGTGGGCGAGCAGTACTTC.

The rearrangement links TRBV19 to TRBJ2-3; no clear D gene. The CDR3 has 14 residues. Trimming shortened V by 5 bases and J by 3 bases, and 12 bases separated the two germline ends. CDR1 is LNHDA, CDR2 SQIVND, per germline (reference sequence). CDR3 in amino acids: CASSRAWATDTQYF. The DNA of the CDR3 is TGTGCCAGTAGTCGTGCGTGGGCTACAGATACGCAGTATTTT.

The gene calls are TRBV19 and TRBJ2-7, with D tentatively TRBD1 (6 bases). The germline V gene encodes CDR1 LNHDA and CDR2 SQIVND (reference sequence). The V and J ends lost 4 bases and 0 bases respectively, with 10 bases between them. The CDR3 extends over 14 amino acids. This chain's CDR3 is CASSTGQSSYEQYF. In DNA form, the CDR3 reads TGTGCCAGTAGTACTGGACAGAGCTCCTACGAGCAGTACTTC.

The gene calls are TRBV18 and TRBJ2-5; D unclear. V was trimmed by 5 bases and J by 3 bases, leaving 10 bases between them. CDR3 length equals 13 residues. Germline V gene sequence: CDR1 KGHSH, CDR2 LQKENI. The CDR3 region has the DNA TGTGCCAGCTCAAATCAAGATAAAGAGACCCAGTACTTC. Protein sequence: CASSNQDKETQYF.

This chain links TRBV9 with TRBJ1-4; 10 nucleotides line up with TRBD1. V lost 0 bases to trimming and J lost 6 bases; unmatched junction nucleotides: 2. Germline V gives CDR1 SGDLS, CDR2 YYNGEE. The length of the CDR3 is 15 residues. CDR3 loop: CASSVGGQGDEKLFF. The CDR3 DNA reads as TGTGCCAGCAGCGTAGGCGGACAGGGGGATGAAAAACTGTTTTTT. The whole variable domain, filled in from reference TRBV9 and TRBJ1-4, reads DSGVTQTPKHLITATGQRVTLRCSPRSGDLSVYWYQQSLDQGLQFLIQYYNGEERAKGNILERFSAQQFPDLHSELNLSSLELGDSALYFCASSVGGQGDEKLFFGSGTQLSVL.

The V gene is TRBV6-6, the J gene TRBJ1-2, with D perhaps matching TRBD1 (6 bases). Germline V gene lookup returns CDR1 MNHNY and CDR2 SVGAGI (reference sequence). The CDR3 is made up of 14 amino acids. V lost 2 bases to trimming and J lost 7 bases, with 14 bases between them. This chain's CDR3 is CASSYTGPRTGYTF. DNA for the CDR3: TGTGCCAGCAGTTACACAGGGCCTAGGACTGGCTACACCTTC.

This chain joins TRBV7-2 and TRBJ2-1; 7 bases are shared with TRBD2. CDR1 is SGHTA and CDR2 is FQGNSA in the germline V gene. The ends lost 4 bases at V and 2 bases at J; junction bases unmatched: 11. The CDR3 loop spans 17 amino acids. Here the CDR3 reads CASSYSGGLAAYNEQFF. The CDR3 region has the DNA TGTGCCAGCAGCTACTCAGGTGGGCTAGCGGCCTACAATGAGCAGTTCTTC. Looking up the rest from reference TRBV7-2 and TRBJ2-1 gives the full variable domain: GAGVSQSPSNKVTEKGKDVELRCDPISGHTALYWYRQSLGQGLEFLIYFQGNSAPDKSGLPSDRFSAERTGGSVSTLTIQRTQQEDSAVYLCASSYSGGLAAYNEQFFGPGTRLTVL.

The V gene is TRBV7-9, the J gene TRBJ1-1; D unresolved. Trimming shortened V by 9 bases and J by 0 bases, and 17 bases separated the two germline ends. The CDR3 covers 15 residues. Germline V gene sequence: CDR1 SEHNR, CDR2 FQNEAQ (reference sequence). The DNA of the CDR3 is TGTGCCAGTAGGGCAGGTTTTCCTATGAACACTGAAGCTTTCTTT. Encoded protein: CASRAGFPMNTEAFF.

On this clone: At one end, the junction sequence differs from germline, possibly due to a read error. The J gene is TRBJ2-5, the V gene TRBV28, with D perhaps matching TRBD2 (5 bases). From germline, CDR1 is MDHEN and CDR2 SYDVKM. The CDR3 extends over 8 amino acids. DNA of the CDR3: TGTGCCAGCCCCCGCGGGCACTTC. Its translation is CASPRGHF.

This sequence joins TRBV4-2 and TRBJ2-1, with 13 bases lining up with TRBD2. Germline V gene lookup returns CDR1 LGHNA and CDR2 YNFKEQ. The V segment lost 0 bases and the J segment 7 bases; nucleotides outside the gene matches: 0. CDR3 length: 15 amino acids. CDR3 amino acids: CASSQETSGRNEQFF. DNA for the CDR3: TGTGCCAGCAGCCAAGAGACTAGCGGGAGGAATGAGCAGTTCTTC.

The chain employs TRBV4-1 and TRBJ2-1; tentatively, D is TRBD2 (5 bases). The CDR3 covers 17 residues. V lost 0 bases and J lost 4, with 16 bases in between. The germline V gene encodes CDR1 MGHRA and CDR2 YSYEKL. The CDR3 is CASSQETLVGVYNEQFF. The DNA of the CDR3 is TGCGCCAGCAGCCAAGAGACTTTGGTGGGAGTATACAATGAGCAGTTCTTC.

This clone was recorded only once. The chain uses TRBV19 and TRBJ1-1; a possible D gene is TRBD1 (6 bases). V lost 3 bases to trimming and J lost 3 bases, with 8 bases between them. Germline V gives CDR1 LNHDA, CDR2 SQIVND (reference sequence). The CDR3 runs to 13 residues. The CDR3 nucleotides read TGTGCCAGTAGTATGTCAGGGGACACTGAAGCTTTCTTT. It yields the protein CASSMSGDTEAFF.

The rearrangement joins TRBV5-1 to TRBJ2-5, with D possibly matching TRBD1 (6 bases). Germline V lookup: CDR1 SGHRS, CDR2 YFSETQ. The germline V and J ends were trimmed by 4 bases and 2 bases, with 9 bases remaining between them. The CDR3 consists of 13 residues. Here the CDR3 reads CASSGGQQETQYF. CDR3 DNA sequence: TGCGCCAGCAGCGGGGGCCAACAAGAGACCCAGTACTTC.

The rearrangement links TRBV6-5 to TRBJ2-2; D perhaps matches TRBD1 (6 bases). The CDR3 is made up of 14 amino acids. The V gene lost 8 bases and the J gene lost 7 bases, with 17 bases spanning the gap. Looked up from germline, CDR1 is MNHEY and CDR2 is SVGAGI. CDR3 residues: CASRNDRRSGELFF. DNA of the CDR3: TGTGCCAGCCGAAACGACAGGAGAAGCGGGGAGCTGTTTTTT.